The sequence of this T cell receptor beta chain was determined in a study of T-cell memory formation after mild COVID-19 (dated by TCRdb to the early 2020s). In the study overall: TCR sequence clusters from the two donors were largely donor specific. The cohort was made up of two young adult volunteers, one female and one male, who were previously healthy. In a couple of donors, T-cell clones that expanded and contracted after mild COVID-19 were followed by sequencing TCRalpha and TCRbeta repertoires longitudinally. What the research found in general, with its limitations: Contracting CD4+ clones were found mainly in CM and EM memory subsets, while CD8+ clones were enriched in EMRA. The study covered only a couple of mild cases, and larger cohorts including severe cases with pre-infection samples were considered necessary. Clones that contracted from day 15 to 85 showed balanced CD4/CD8 phenotypes, whereas a second wave of clones that expanded from day 15 to 37 leaned towards CD4+. SARS-CoV-2 specificity was not confirmed for the second-wave clones peaking on day 37. The detection of some responding clones in pre-infection memory suggests that pre-existing cross-reactive memory T cells joined the SARS-CoV-2 response.

For this clonotype: Its antigen is not yet known. Base qualities were left out, and no much larger clone turns up one base away.

Instrument used: Illumina NovaSeq 6000. TCRalpha and TCRbeta cDNA libraries were built by 5'RACE with constant-segment primers, adding sample barcodes and unique molecular identifiers. Trizol reagent was used to extract RNA from every sample. The libraries were amplified in two PCR steps, and the second step added a second sample barcode and Illumina TruSeq adapters. Sequencing of the libraries was done on an Illumina NovaSeq, producing 2 x 150 bp paired-end reads. In the source study's methods: With migec v1.2.7, reads were demultiplexed and then collapsed into UMI-guided consensus sequences. Using mixcr v2.1.11, the UMI consensuses were aligned to TRA and TRB V and J templates and assembled into clonotypes. A clonotype was counted as expanded or contracted only when both edgeR and NoisET called the clonotype significant, with the noise models trained on biological replicates. For edgeR calls, the cutoffs were a false discovery rate-adjusted p below 0.01 and a log2 fold-change threshold of 1. PCA with hierarchical clustering of max-normalized trajectories of the 1000 most abundant clonotypes was used as exploratory dynamics analysis. The CD4 or CD8 phenotype of responding clones was assigned using the separately sequenced CD4+ and CD8+ repertoires. The public reads were reprocessed in TCRdb via fastp at Q25 and MiXCR, keeping in-frame beta chains. CDR3 protein duplicates are merged, each entry listing the most common genes and DNA. The V and J calls here are based on TCRdb, not the publication. The sample table lists around 300,000 distinct CDR3 sequences, roughly an eighth of them with a count of one. The ten largest clones take up over 20% of the sample.

Ficoll-Paque density gradient centrifugation was the method used to isolate PBMCs. The CDR3, from cysteine to phenylalanine, totals 14 residues. Here the CDR3 DNA is all that survives: 42 bases in frame from base 1. The junction shows trimming of 6 bases on V and 0 bases on J, plus 11 bases between the germline ends. Sequences SNHLY (CDR1) and FYNNEI (CDR2) are obtained from the germline V gene. Recombination linked TRBV2 to TRBJ1-1; matching of 5 bases hints at TRBD1 as the D gene. This sequence was found in a man aged 18 to 35 who had mild COVID-19 (a few samples of this study predate the infection). The sample titles of this study are shuffled in the database, so cell type and time point are left out; the donor was told from shared clones. The source material was PBMCs or a T cell subset sorted from them (not recorded which). The DNA sequence reads TGTGCCAGCAGGTACAGGATCTTGAACACTGAAGCTTTCTTT. Translated, this is CASRYRILNTEAFF.